Sequencing of this T cell receptor beta chain was carried out in a study of T cell repertoires in cytomegalovirus infection. Study observations and caveats: Cumulated frequencies of public TCR beta families served to identify carriers of CMV plus the relevant HLA.

CDR1 and CDR2 from the germline V gene are SGHRS and YFSETQ. The CDR3 spans 16 residues. V was shortened by 0 bases and J by 7 bases, with 20 bases between the two germline ends. TCRdb recomputed calls from the reads with MiXCR, one row per CDR3 protein. Of under 500,000 distinct CDR3 sequences listed, approximately 40% are singletons. This clonotype was counted a few times. Its antigen is as yet unknown. This clonotype originated in a human donor in good health (CMV status not recorded). Some clones in this sample may be carry-over from other donors' samples. This material consisted of cultured PBMCs, taken from culture after CMV antigen stimulation. The chain carries TRBV5-1 and TRBJ2-7, with D perhaps TRBD1 or TRBD2 (6 bases each). CDR3 DNA sequence: TGCGCCAGCAGCTTGGCCCACGATGGGGGGCAAGGAGAGCAGTACTTC. Protein sequence: CASSLAHDGGQGEQYF.